The 32 T cell receptor beta chains reported below all come from one sample, sequenced in a study of beta chain features in type 1 diabetes. The authors reverse transcribed all of the isolated RNA, so sequencing captured expressed TCRB transcripts. TCRdb's table, derived via immunoSEQ multiplex PCR, lists solely in-frame clones and lacks some. The sample has hundreds of thousands of clones; more than 13% are singletons. Their antigens remain unidentified. Study outcomes and limitations: Moderately but significantly shorter TCRB CDR3s were found in Type 1 diabetes patients in all four CD4+ subsets.

Input material: naive CD4+ T cells from blood. The receptors were sampled from a man between 18 and 35 years old with type 1 diabetes.

This chain connects TRBV7-2 to TRBJ2-7, with 10 bases that match TRBD2. The germline gives CDR1 SGHTA, CDR2 FQGNSA. The CDR3 has 16 amino acids. V lost 5 bases and J lost 2; bases outside the gene matches: 9. The CDR3 DNA is TGTGCCAGCAGCACCCAGAGCGGGGGGGCCACCTACGAGCAGTACTTC. Its translation is CASSTQSGGATYEQYF.

Only a few counts were recorded for this clone. The chain joins TRBV9 to TRBJ2-2, with D possibly TRBD2 on 6 matching bases. V was clipped by 0 bases and J by 4 bases, with 13 bases between them. The CDR3 sequence is 16 residues long. Germline CDR1 SGDLS, CDR2 YYNGEE. Written as DNA, the CDR3 is TGTGCCAGCAGCGTAGCGGGAGCGGTCGGCACCGGGGAGCTGTTTTTT. Residues: CASSVAGAVGTGELFF.

This rearrangement joins TRBV30 to TRBJ1-2; D gene unclear. Per the germline V gene, CDR1 is GTSNPN and CDR2 is SVGIG (reference sequence). This CDR3 has 14 amino acids. The CDR3 bases are TGTGCTTTGGAGAGGTTCGATCGGGACTATGGCTACACCTTC. Protein product: CALERFDRDYGYTF.

The chain uses TRBV4-2 and TRBJ2-2; D remains unclear. The V and J ends lost 1 base and 7 bases respectively, with 4 bases between them. Germline CDR1 LGHNA, CDR2 YNFKEQ. The CDR3 covers 12 residues. In DNA, the CDR3 is TGTGCCAGCAGCCAAGGGGGCGGGGAGCTGTTTTTT. It yields the protein CASSQGGGELFF.

This clone occurred a few times. The chain carries TRBV21-1 and TRBJ1-5. TRBV21-1 represents a pseudogene. The CDR3 has 14 amino acids. DNA for the CDR3: TGTGCCAGCAGCAGCGGTAATAGCAATCAGCCCCAGCATTTT. This translates into CASSSGNSNQPQHF.

This chain joins TRBV7-6 and TRBJ2-1, with D perhaps given as TRBD1 or TRBD2 (5 bases each). The ends were cut back, 5 bases at V and 15 bases at J, with 17 bases in the middle. In germline, CDR1 is SGHVS, CDR2 FNYEAQ. The CDR3 totals 12 residues. The CDR3 coding sequence is TGTGCCAGCAGCCCACCGGGGCCCTATTTGTTCTTC. This sequence encodes CASSPPGPYLFF.

Only a few counts were recorded for this clone. This chain uses TRBV7-8 with TRBJ2-1; D call uncertain. Per germline, CDR1 SGHVS and CDR2 FQNEAQ. The CDR3 has 16 residues. Trimming stripped 4 bases from V and 3 bases from J, with 16 bases between. The CDR3 DNA follows: TGTGCCAGCAGCTACACGCGGTGGGCTGACTACAATGAGCAGTTCTTC. Its translation: CASSYTRWADYNEQFF. The full variable domain, its missing parts supplied by reference TRBV7-8 and TRBJ2-1, is GAGVSQSPRYKVAKRGQDVALRCDPISGHVSLFWYQQALGQGPEFLTYFQNEAQLDKSGLPSDRFFAERPEGSVSTLKIQRTQQEDSAVYLCASSYTRWADYNEQFFGPGTRLTVL.

In this sample, this clone turned up a few times. This chain links TRBV5-6 with TRBJ2-3; 8 nucleotides agree with TRBD1. Germline loops: CDR1 SGHDT, CDR2 YYEEEE. V lost 0 bases to trimming and J lost 4 bases; unmatched junction nucleotides: 1. The CDR3 spans 14 residues. The CDR3 coding sequence is TGTGCCAGCAGCTTGGCGGACAGGGCAGATACGCAGTATTTT. Encoded protein: CASSLADRADTQYF.

The chain combines TRBV5-1 with TRBJ2-4, with 9 bases aligning to TRBD1. The CDR3 contains 14 residues. Trimming removed 6 bases from V and 9 bases from J; junction bases left unmatched: 10. Germline V gene sequence: CDR1 SGHRS, CDR2 YFSETQ. CDR3 sequence reads: CASTTGTGSFIQYF. CDR3 sequence (DNA): TGCGCCAGCACCACCGGGACAGGGAGTTTCATTCAGTACTTC.

A word on this clone: Other DNA sequences in the sample encode the same CDR3. V is TRBV7-9 and J is TRBJ1-2, with D uncertain. CDR1 SEHNR and CDR2 FQNEAQ come from the germline V gene (reference sequence). The CDR3 consists of 12 residues. V was trimmed by 5 bases and J by 4 bases, leaving 8 bases between them. Here the CDR3 reads CASSPGGYGYTF. CDR3 nucleotide sequence: TGTGCCAGCAGCCCCGGAGGCTATGGCTACACCTTC.

The J gene is TRBJ1-2, the V gene TRBV2; D might be TRBD1 (6 bases). V was pared by 5 bases and J by 2 bases, with 12 bases between. The CDR3 is made up of 14 amino acids. Germline assignment: CDR1 SNHLY and CDR2 FYNNEI. Here the CDR3 DNA reads TGTGCCAGCAGTCGGAAAGGGGGAAACTATGGCTACACCTTC. Its protein is CASSRKGGNYGYTF.

The rearrangement links TRBV7-9 to TRBJ2-1; TRBD2 might be the D (6 bases). V was pared by 2 bases and J by 8 bases, with 19 bases between. CDR1 and CDR2 from the germline V gene are SEHNR and FQNEAQ (reference sequence). The CDR3 length is 16 residues. The CDR3 sequence: CASSLLPGLEGDEQFF. The CDR3, as DNA: TGTGCCAGCAGCTTATTACCGGGACTCGAAGGCGATGAGCAGTTCTTC.

The chain recombines TRBV5-1 with TRBJ2-1; TRBD2 aligns across 16 bases. V was clipped by 4 bases and J by 7 bases; unmatched bases: 5. CDR1 and CDR2 from the germline V gene are SGHRS and YFSETQ. This CDR3 spans 16 amino acids. The CDR3 nucleotides read TGCGCCAGCAGCCTGGGACTAGCGGGAGGGGGAAATGAGCAGTTCTTC. Protein product: CASSLGLAGGGNEQFF.

Only a few counts were recorded for this clone. This chain connects TRBV28 to TRBJ2-3; no definite D call. From germline, CDR1 is MDHEN and CDR2 SYDVKM. Trimming left V 3 bases short and J 3 bases short, with 10 bases between. The CDR3 has 14 amino acids. The CDR3 is CASSFHPGTDTQYF. The CDR3 DNA follows: TGTGCCAGCAGTTTCCACCCCGGGACAGATACGCAGTATTTT.

As to this clone: The junction differs from germline at one of its ends, possibly a read error. V is TRBV20-1 and J is TRBJ2-1; no clear D. Germline CDR1 and CDR2: DFQATT and SNEGSKA (reference sequence). The CDR3 is 11 residues long. The CDR3 DNA follows: TGTACCCAGAGGCCCCACAATGAGCAGTTCTTC. Protein: CTQRPHNEQFF.

This clone was seen a handful of times. V gene TRBV5-1 combines with J gene TRBJ1-4, with TRBD1 identical over 11 bases. Germline values: CDR1 SGHRS, CDR2 YFSETQ. The trim removed 4 bases at V and 7 bases at J, leaving 6 bases unmatched. The CDR3 contains 15 residues. This CDR3 reads CASSVDGTGGEKLFF. In nucleotides, the CDR3 is TGCGCCAGCAGCGTAGACGGGACAGGGGGTGAAAAACTGTTTTTT.

This clone was seen a few times. V usage is TRBV5-6 and J usage is TRBJ2-2; D not resolved. Germline CDR1 SGHDT, CDR2 YYEEEE. This CDR3 region has 16 residues. The V and J ends lost 5 bases and 0 bases respectively, with 14 bases between them. Written as DNA, the CDR3 is TGTGCCAGCAGTCCGGGCCGTTTTGCGAACACCGGGGAGCTGTTTTTT. It yields the protein CASSPGRFANTGELFF.

Comments on this clone: Other nucleotide sequences from this sample produce the same CDR3. This chain's CDR3 is CASSLPGYEQYF. For the CDR3, the DNA is TGTGCCAGCAGTCTCCCCGGGTACGAGCAGTACTTC. The chain links TRBV28 to TRBJ2-7; D is ambiguous. Looked up from germline, CDR1 is MDHEN and CDR2 is SYDVKM. There are 12 residues in the CDR3. V gave up 5 bases and J gave up 4 bases, with 9 bases separating them.

This clone has more than one count but fewer than ten. The chain combines TRBV2 with TRBJ1-2; D not certain. Germline V gene lookup returns CDR1 SNHLY and CDR2 FYNNEI. This CDR3 comprises 14 residues. V was pared by 1 base and J by 3 bases, with 9 bases between. The DNA of the CDR3 is TGTGCCAGCAGTGAAGGTTCAGTTCACTATGGCTACACCTTC. Translating it yields CASSEGSVHYGYTF.

This clone was observed a few times. The chain combines TRBV6-5 with TRBJ2-7, with D uncertain. This CDR3 comprises 15 residues. Germline CDR1 and CDR2: MNHEY and SVGAGI. Trimming took 0 bases from V and 6 from J, leaving 15 bases between them. DNA for the CDR3: TGTGCCAGCAGTTACTCGGGCAGACATACTGGCGAGCAGTACTTC. This codes for CASSYSGRHTGEQYF.

The chain uses TRBV6-5 and TRBJ1-2; D might be TRBD1 (5 bases). CDR1 and CDR2 (germline): MNHEY, SVGAGI. The V gene lost 2 bases and the J gene lost 0 bases, with 13 bases spanning the gap. This CDR3 spans 16 amino acids. DNA for the CDR3: TGTGCCAGCAGTTACCCAACCGGGGGATCTAACTATGGCTACACCTTC. This sequence encodes CASSYPTGGSNYGYTF.

The chain joins TRBV5-1 to TRBJ2-7, with 11 bases aligning to TRBD2. From germline, CDR1 is SGHRS and CDR2 YFSETQ. The CDR3 consists of 14 residues. V dropped 1 base and J dropped 7; count of bases not matched to a gene: 4. The CDR3 nucleotides are TGCGCCAGCAGCTTGACGGGACTAGCGGAGGAGCAGTACTTC. It encodes CASSLTGLAEEQYF.

The chain uses TRBV6-1 and TRBJ2-1; D gene ambiguous. Trimming removed 2 bases from V and 4 bases from J, with 12 bases in between. The germline V gene encodes CDR1 MNHNS and CDR2 SASEGT. This CDR3 spans 15 amino acids. CDR3 region: CASSERPPMYNEQFF. In DNA, the CDR3 is TGTGCCAGCAGTGAACGCCCCCCCATGTACAATGAGCAGTTCTTC.

For this clone: Other DNA variants within this sample encode the same CDR3. The J gene is TRBJ2-7, the V gene TRBV5-1, with D perhaps matching TRBD1 (6 bases). The V gene's germline CDR1 is SGHRS and CDR2 YFSETQ. This CDR3 spans 14 amino acids. Between the trimmed V and J ends, which lost 0 bases and 1 base, there was a span of 8 bases. CDR3 residues: CASSLERGSYEQYF. For the CDR3, the DNA is TGCGCCAGCAGCTTGGAGAGGGGGTCCTACGAGCAGTACTTC.

The chain uses TRBV28 and TRBJ2-5; possible D gene TRBD2, 5 bases. CDR3 length equals 15 residues. The germline gives CDR1 MDHEN, CDR2 SYDVKM. V lost 1 base to trimming and J lost 5 bases, with 14 bases between them. In nucleotides, the CDR3 is TGTGCCAGCAGTTTATCGAGGACTCCTACGGAGACCCAGTACTTC. This encodes CASSLSRTPTETQYF.

The chain has TRBV4-2 and TRBJ1-5; perhaps TRBD1 as D (5 bases). The V and J ends lost 4 bases and 3 bases respectively, with 10 bases between them. The CDR3 sequence is 14 residues long. CDR1 LGHNA and CDR2 YNFKEQ come from the germline V gene. CDR3 nucleotides: TGTGCCAGCAGCCCGGGACTTTCCAATCAGCCCCAGCATTTT. This translates into CASSPGLSNQPQHF.

This chain joins TRBV6-1 and TRBJ1-4; unclear D gene. The V and J ends lost 1 base and 9 bases respectively, with 21 bases between them. Germline assignment: CDR1 MNHNS and CDR2 SASEGT. The CDR3 loop spans 17 amino acids. This CDR3 is CASSEELVGSAGKKLFF. CDR3 DNA: TGTGCCAGCAGTGAAGAGCTGGTGGGGAGTGCTGGTAAAAAACTGTTTTTT.

Only a few counts were recorded for this clone. This sequence joins TRBV6-1 and TRBJ1-2; unclear D gene. The CDR3 consists of 14 residues. Trimming left V 0 bases short and J 4 bases short, with 9 bases between. Germline lookup yields CDR1 MNHNS and CDR2 SASEGT. CDR3 nucleotides: TGTGCCAGCAGTGAAGCTACGACGGTCTATGGCTACACCTTC. It specifies CASSEATTVYGYTF.

The V gene is TRBV28, the J gene TRBJ2-5; D might be TRBD1 or TRBD2, each matching 5 bases. V lost 6 bases, J lost 5 bases, and 13 bases lay in between. CDR1 and CDR2 (germline): MDHEN, SYDVKM. The CDR3 is 13 amino acids. The CDR3 coding sequence is TGTGCCAGCAGATCGGGACGCAGGGAGACCCAGTACTTC. Translated: CASRSGRRETQYF.

This chain connects TRBV7-2 to TRBJ1-2; a weak D match, TRBD1 (6 bases). CDR1 is SGHTA and CDR2 is FQGNSA in the germline V gene. The CDR3 sequence is 13 residues long. V lost 5 bases and J 4 bases, leaving 11 bases between the germline ends. The CDR3, as DNA: TGTGCCAGCAGCCCGACAGGCTTCTATGGCTACACCTTC. It codes for CASSPTGFYGYTF.

This rearrangement joins TRBV6-5 to TRBJ2-7; TRBD1 is a possible D gene (6 bases). Germline lookup yields CDR1 MNHEY and CDR2 SVGAGI. The CDR3 is 15 residues long. Deletions cut 6 bases from V and 0 bases from J, with 15 bases between. CDR3 sequence (DNA): TGTGCCAGCAGCAACAGGGCCCTGACCTCCTACGAGCAGTACTTC. It yields the protein CASSNRALTSYEQYF.

The J gene is TRBJ1-2, the V gene TRBV28, with D maybe TRBD1 (5 bases). CDR1 MDHEN and CDR2 SYDVKM come from the germline V gene. Trimming removed 6 bases at V and 0 bases at J, with 17 bases between. The CDR3 length is 16 residues. The CDR3 nucleotides are TGTGCCAGCAGACCCCCAGGGCAGGAAGCTAACTATGGCTACACCTTC. It specifies CASRPPGQEANYGYTF.